The rows below give T cell receptor beta chains drawn from one sample of a study of T cell responses to AZD1222 COVID-19 vaccine. Clones were sequenced by immunoSEQ multiplex PCR, and TCRdb holds only the in-frame ones, with some missing. The sample holds some 120,000 clones, around 88% seen once. The source was peripheral blood, collected on day 0 of AZD1222 vaccination. The receptors originated from an adult in good health. The CDR3 runs from the conserved cysteine through the conserved F or W. A D gene is named only where the DNA matches it firmly. The listing skips clone size in some rows; elsewhere it reads once, few, many or a size class.

v_gene | abundance | d_gene | CDR3aa
TRBV6-2/TRBV6-3 | - | - | CASSYSGPIPLHF
TRBV6-5 | - | TRBD1 | CASRSRDRGYGYTF
TRBV24-1 | - | TRBD2 | CATSESPAGGTDTDTQYF
TRBV7-9 | - | TRBD1 | CASSWQGARNTEAFF
TRBV6-1 | - | - | CASSDAAGYGYTF
TRBV28 | - | TRBD1 | CASRLVGQNEKLFF
TRBV7-3 | - | - | CASSLIGTGSGSPLHF
TRBV5-1 | - | - | CASSFSVAVNTEAFF
TRBV30 | - | TRBD2 | CAWTASGSNEQFF
TRBV7-2 | - | - | CASSLGNQETQYF
TRBV10-2 | - | TRBD2 | CASSSLAGVSTDTQYF
TRBV3-1/TRBV3-2 | - | - | CASSQVGLAHEQYF
TRBV6-5 | - | - | CASSYRPNGGYTF
TRBV6-6 | - | - | CASSSHRVMGTGELFF
TRBV4-3 | - | TRBD1 | CASSVQGQGDTQYF
TRBV18 | - | TRBD1 | CASSPSLPQGAPEKLFF
TRBV7-9 | - | TRBD1 | CASSGRQGTNTEAFF
TRBV7-8 | few | - | CASRVLGNEQFF
TRBV2 | - | - | CASSEETVYGYTF
TRBV6-4 | - | TRBD2 | CASSWTRSGEQFF
TRBV7-9 | - | - | CASSPPSRWAGRSDTQYF
TRBV6-2/TRBV6-3 | - | - | CASSPLNPLSTDTQYF
TRBV15 | - | - | CATSRDSFYEQYF
TRBV7-9 | - | TRBD1 | CASSSTKTGGRNTGELFF
TRBV10-3 | once | - | CAIRPPDGNYGYTF
TRBV6-5 | - | - | CASSSQGGRATYEQYF
TRBV23-1 | - | TRBD2 | CASSQVRAGTSIFNEQFF
TRBV27 | - | TRBD1 | CASSLSGQGNTIYF
TRBV4-1 | once | - | CASSQDAGASTDTQYF
TRBV27 | - | - | CASSSHGIQYF
TRBV15 | - | TRBD2 | CATSKRGDSYEQYF
TRBV7-2 | - | TRBD1 | CASSLRQGAWGNQPQHF
TRBV5-5 | - | - | CASSRQTGVNNSPLHF
TRBV9 | - | - | CASSVAEWTEMNTEAFF
TRBV6-5 | - | - | CASSYRQGNTIYF
TRBV12-3/TRBV12-4 | once | TRBD1 | CASSPDRPEQYF
TRBV30 | - | TRBD1 | CAWSQGTGVGETQYF
TRBV14 | - | - | CASSRTIEQYF
TRBV7-3 | - | TRBD2 | CASSPTAGGPYEQYF
TRBV9 | - | - | CASSVVSGALGELFF
TRBV7-9 | - | - | CASSLVGVYQETQYF
TRBV5-1 | - | TRBD2 | CASSLEAGGSTDTQYF